This T cell receptor beta chain was captured in a study of radiation and T cells in renal cell carcinoma (TCRdb year 2020). Context from the whole study: In total, about 51 samples underwent TCR beta sequencing: roughly 26 tumors plus 27 peripheral blood samples. A total of roughly 3,900,000 unique CDR3 nucleotide sequences, encoding 2.5 million to 3 million unique CDR3 amino acid sequences, were found across all 53 samples. The last blood draw happened 4 weeks after radiation, timed to coincide with nephrectomy. The paper's findings and limits, for the study overall: Because the trial had a single-armed design, the trial could not examine how radiation dose or scheduling affected the TCR repertoire. Tracking of blood repertoire dynamics stopped at less than 5 weeks after treatment, with no follow-up past that point. In blood, the top tumor clonotypes increased from baseline to 2 weeks after radiation and then shrank by 4 weeks, which suggests a temporary expansion of tumor-resident clones. No pretreatment tumor biopsies were available, so the baseline intratumoral presence of clonotypes could not be determined.

The meaning of the sample's time point label: blood 4 weeks post-SBRT, at nephrectomy. What this sample's treatment or condition label stands for: 15 Gy SBRT to primary tumor, nephrectomy 4 weeks later. Samples came from a clinical trial, in which primary renal cell carcinomas received 15 Gy stereotactic body radiation therapy followed by nephrectomy 4 weeks later. To follow tumor-enriched clonotypes, serial peripheral blood was collected from radiation-treated patients at baseline and at 2 weeks and 4 weeks after SBRT. Every patient's renal cell carcinoma showed clear cell pathology. The QIAamp DNA Blood Mini Kit (Qiagen) was used to prepare genomic DNA for TCR sequencing. Samples were included in the analyses only if all quality control checks were passed. On this clone itself: The clone's antigen remains unknown. The input lacks base qualities; no much larger clone sits a single base away.

TCR beta libraries were generated from genomic DNA with the immunoSEQ kit, following the manufacturer's recommendations. For library preparation, a first multiplex PCR was performed with proprietary primers, followed by a second PCR in which unique barcodes were added, and bead cleanups were performed after each round. A positive control reaction and a negative control reaction, both provided in the kit, were run with every batch of samples. The final libraries were assessed on an Agilent 4200 TapeStation D1000 ScreenTape, pooled by volume, and quantified by qPCR. An Illumina NextSeq500 fitted with a MidOutput 150-cycle cartridge performed the sequencing, running 156 Read1 cycles and 15 Index1 cycles with the kit's custom primers. The pooled library was loaded at 0.75 to 1 pM, with a roughly 22% PhiX control spiked in. For the original study's pipeline: The vendor-processed data were analyzed in R, and a clonotype was defined as all T cells that share the same CDR3 nucleotide sequence. For clone abundance analyses, frequencies were normalized to the 10,000 most abundant clones in each sample. Public T cell clones, averaging fewer than five per sample, were removed before analysis. A difference in abundance of at least 32-fold between compartments was used to define tumor-enriched and baseline blood-enriched clonotypes. A beta-binomial differential abundance model was used to identify clonotypes that were expanded or contracted between blood time points. The Baroni-Urbani and Buser coefficient was used to measure tumor-blood repertoire similarity, and groups were compared with two-tailed Wilcoxon tests in R. This immuneACCESS table, as held by TCRdb, lists in-frame sequences with V and J called but not all clones. Of the missing ones, under half trace to an unresolved V gene in checked studies; the others have no known cause. V, J and clone size are taken as reported in that table, and D and trimming were inferred from the DNA itself. The table for this sample lists 60,000 to 75,000 clones; more than 60% of them were counted only once. Of the sample, more than 6.5% falls within the top ten clones.

The input for sequencing was blood, taken from a patient whose treatment included radiotherapy and nephrectomy. This TCR was sampled from a man between 60 and 70 years old with renal cell carcinoma.

The bases are TGCGCCAGCAGCCAGGACAGTTCCAATGAAAAACTGTTTTTT. Translated, it reads CASSQDSSNEKLFF. The sequence is built from TRBV5-1 and TRBJ1-4, with a weak D call of TRBD1 (6 bases match). There are 14 amino acids in the CDR3, from cysteine to phenylalanine inclusive. Left in the record is the CDR3 DNA by itself, 42 bases read in frame from the first base. The germline V gene encodes CDR1 SGHRS and CDR2 YFSETQ. Cut back by 4 bases and 5 bases, the V and J ends lie 12 bases apart. The CDR3 plus the reference TRBV5-1 and TRBJ1-4 genes for the other parts give the full variable domain: KAGVTQTPRYLIKTRGQQVTLSCSPISGHRSVSWYQQTPGQGLQFLFEYFSETQRNKGNFPGRFSGRQFSNSRSEMNVSTLELGDSALYLCASSQDSSNEKLFFGSGTQLSVL.